One and the same sample provided the 4 T cell receptor beta chains below, sequenced in a study of cytomegalovirus exposure and HLA in healthy donors. Libraries were prepared by immunoSEQ multiplex PCR; TCRdb keeps only in-frame clonotypes and omits some of them. The sample contains hundreds of thousands of clones, over 75% of which appear only once. Sequencing input: PBMCs. These receptors were taken from a woman younger than 35 in good health and CMV-seropositive.

The chain links TRBV28 to TRBJ2-5; 9 bases map to TRBD1. The CDR3 contains 14 residues. Trimming took 4 bases from V and 5 from J; bases not matched to a gene: 5. Germline assignment: CDR1 MDHEN and CDR2 SYDVKM. CDR3 sequence reads: CASSSGTGLETQYF. CDR3 coding DNA: TGTGCCAGCAGTTCCGGGACAGGGTTGGAGACCCAGTACTTC.

V gene TRBV27 combines with J gene TRBJ2-7; D is unclear. CDR1 MNHEY and CDR2 SMNVEV come from the germline V gene (reference sequence). V was trimmed by 2 bases and J by 2 bases, leaving 10 bases between them. CDR3 length equals 14 residues. This CDR3 is CASSLTLLAYEQYF. The CDR3 coding sequence is TGTGCCAGCAGTTTAACCCTACTTGCCTACGAGCAGTACTTC.

V gene TRBV9 combines with J gene TRBJ2-7; the D is unclear. V was cut by 0 bases and J by 1 base, with 8 bases left in between. This CDR3 contains 14 residues. Germline V lookup: CDR1 SGDLS, CDR2 YYNGEE. As DNA, the CDR3 is TGTGCCAGCAGCGTAGCAGTCAGATCCTACGAGCAGTACTTC. Translated, it gives CASSVAVRSYEQYF.

This chain joins TRBV4-1 and TRBJ1-5; tentatively, D is TRBD1 (6 bases). Trimming cost V 0 bases and J 8 bases, with 11 bases left between them. This CDR3 comprises 14 residues. Germline V gene data show CDR1 as MGHRA and CDR2 as YSYEKL. The CDR3 DNA is TGCGCCAGCAGCCAAGAGGGCAAGGGGGAGCCCCAGCATTTT. Its protein is CASSQEGKGEPQHF.